This is a list of T cell receptor beta chains from one sample in a study of cytomegalovirus exposure and HLA in healthy donors. This table comes from immunoSEQ multiplex PCR, and its TCRdb copy is limited to in-frame clones, with some not included. Its table lists about 120,000 clones. Sequenced input: PBMCs. The receptors here all came from a woman between 35 and 50 years old in good health and CMV-seropositive. CDR3s include the opening cysteine and the closing phenylalanine or tryptophan. The order of the fields is D gene, V gene, J gene, CDR3 length, CDR3 DNA, CDR3 protein. The D gene is left open where the match is weak.

D gene: .; V gene: TRBV29-1; J gene: TRBJ2-7; CDR3 length: 12; CDR3 DNA: TGCAGCGTTGAGCTTAGCTCCTACGAGCAGTACTTC; CDR3 protein: CSVELSSYEQYF
D gene: TRBD2; V gene: TRBV19; J gene: TRBJ2-7; CDR3 length: 13; CDR3 DNA: TGTGCCAGTGCCCGGGGGGTTTCCTACGAGCAGTACTTC; CDR3 protein: CASARGVSYEQYF
D gene: TRBD2; V gene: TRBV6-6; J gene: TRBJ2-7; CDR3 length: 15; CDR3 DNA: TGTGCCAGCAGGTCGACTAGCGGGAGCTCCTACGAGCAGTACTTC; CDR3 protein: CASRSTSGSSYEQYF
D gene: .; V gene: TRBV5-4; J gene: TRBJ2-3; CDR3 length: 16; CDR3 DNA: TGTGCCAGCAGTCCGGACCCCGGGACTAGCACAGATACGCAGTATTTT; CDR3 protein: CASSPDPGTSTDTQYF
D gene: TRBD2; V gene: TRBV7-9; J gene: TRBJ2-7; CDR3 length: 14; CDR3 DNA: TGTGCCAGCAGCTTTGGACTAGCGACTGCCCCCGAGTACTTC; CDR3 protein: CASSFGLATAPEYF
D gene: .; V gene: TRBV18; J gene: TRBJ1-5; CDR3 length: 15; CDR3 DNA: TGTGCCAGCTCACCGAGGCAGGGCGGCTATCAGCCCCAGCATTTT; CDR3 protein: CASSPRQGGYQPQHF
D gene: .; V gene: TRBV5-1; J gene: TRBJ2-7; CDR3 length: 13; CDR3 DNA: TGCGCCAGCAGCTTGGGTAGCGCCTACGAGCAGTACTTC; CDR3 protein: CASSLGSAYEQYF
D gene: TRBD2; V gene: TRBV11-3; J gene: TRBJ2-7; CDR3 length: 12; CDR3 DNA: TGTGCCAGCAGCCGGGGGGGGGACGAGCAGTACTTC; CDR3 protein: CASSRGGDEQYF
D gene: .; V gene: TRBV5-1; J gene: TRBJ1-3; CDR3 length: 13; CDR3 DNA: TGCGCCAGCAGCTTAGCCCCTGGAAACACCATATATTTT; CDR3 protein: CASSLAPGNTIYF
D gene: .; V gene: TRBV27; J gene: TRBJ2-7; CDR3 length: 13; CDR3 DNA: TGTGCCAGCAGTTTAACGGGGTTCAACGAGCAGTACTTC; CDR3 protein: CASSLTGFNEQYF
D gene: TRBD1; V gene: TRBV7-9; J gene: TRBJ1-1; CDR3 length: 14; CDR3 DNA: TGTGCCAGCAGACCACAGGGGACGAACACTGAAGCTTTCTTT; CDR3 protein: CASRPQGTNTEAFF
D gene: TRBD2; V gene: TRBV27; J gene: TRBJ2-3; CDR3 length: 16; CDR3 DNA: TGTGCCAGCAGTCTCTCGGGACTAGCGACCACAGATACGCAGTATTTT; CDR3 protein: CASSLSGLATTDTQYF
D gene: .; V gene: TRBV27; J gene: TRBJ2-1; CDR3 length: 19; CDR3 DNA: TGTGCCAGCAGTTCCCATCCCTTAGACCGATGGACTGGCCACAATGAGCAGTTCTTC; CDR3 protein: CASSSHPLDRWTGHNEQFF
D gene: TRBD1; V gene: TRBV28; J gene: TRBJ2-3; CDR3 length: 16; CDR3 DNA: TGTGCCAGCAGTTATACCGGGACAGGGGGCACAGATACGCAGTATTTT; CDR3 protein: CASSYTGTGGTDTQYF
D gene: TRBD1; V gene: TRBV10-2; J gene: TRBJ1-2; CDR3 length: 13; CDR3 DNA: TGCGCCAGCAGAGAACAGGGGGTCTATGGCTACACCTTC; CDR3 protein: CASREQGVYGYTF
D gene: TRBD2; V gene: TRBV19; J gene: TRBJ2-1; CDR3 length: 15; CDR3 DNA: TGTGCCAGATTTTGGACTAGCGGAAGAAACAATGAGCAGTTCTTC; CDR3 protein: CARFWTSGRNNEQFF